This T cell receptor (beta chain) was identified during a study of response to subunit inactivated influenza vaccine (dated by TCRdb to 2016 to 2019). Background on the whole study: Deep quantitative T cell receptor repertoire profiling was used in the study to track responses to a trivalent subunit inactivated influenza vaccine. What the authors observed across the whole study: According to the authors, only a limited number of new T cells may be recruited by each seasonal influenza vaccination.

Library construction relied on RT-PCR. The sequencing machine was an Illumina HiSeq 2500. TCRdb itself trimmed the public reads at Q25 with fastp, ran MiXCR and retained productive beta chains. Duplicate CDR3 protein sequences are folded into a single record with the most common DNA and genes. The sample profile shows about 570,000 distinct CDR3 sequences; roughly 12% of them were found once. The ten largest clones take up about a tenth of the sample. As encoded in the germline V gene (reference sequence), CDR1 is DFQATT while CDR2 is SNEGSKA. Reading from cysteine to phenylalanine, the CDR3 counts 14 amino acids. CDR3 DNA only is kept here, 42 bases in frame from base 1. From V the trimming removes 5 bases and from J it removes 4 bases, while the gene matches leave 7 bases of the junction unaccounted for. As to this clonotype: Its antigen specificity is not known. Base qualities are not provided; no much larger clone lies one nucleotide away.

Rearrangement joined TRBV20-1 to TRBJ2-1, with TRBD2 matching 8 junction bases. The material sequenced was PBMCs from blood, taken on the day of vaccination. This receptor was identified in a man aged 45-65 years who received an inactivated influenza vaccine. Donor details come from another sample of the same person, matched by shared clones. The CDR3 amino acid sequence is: CSAGSGSWYNEQFF. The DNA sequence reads TGCAGTGCTGGAAGCGGGAGTTGGTACAATGAGCAGTTCTTC.